This TCR beta chain comes out of a study of blood T cell repertoires in COVID-19. Per germline, CDR1 MNHEY and CDR2 SVGEGT. This CDR3 has 14 amino acids. V trimming: 5 bases; J trimming: 4 bases; junction bases outside the gene matches: 5. In the study's own analysis: Estimation of nucleated cell counts relied on the amplification of reference gene primers. The protocol was immunoSEQ multiplex PCR, while the TCRdb copy is restricted to in-frame clones and leaves out a portion. V and J calls and clone size follow that table, whereas D and trimming were derived from the DNA. The sample holds 50,000 or so clones, approximately 93% seen once.

V and J are TRBV6-2 or TRBV6-3 and TRBJ1-2, with 9 bases identical to TRBD1. The TCR originated in a man aged 60-69 years with COVID-19, enrolled during active disease. Sequenced: peripheral blood. CDR3 amino acids: CASSQQGAGYGYTF. CDR3 nucleotide sequence: TGTGCCAGCAGTCAACAGGGGGCAGGCTATGGCTACACCTTC.